These 23 T cell receptor beta chains share one sample of origin, sequenced in a study of graft-versus-host responses after intestinal transplantation (dated by TCRdb to the early 2020s). The protocol used for the library was the immunoSEQ multiplex PCR assay. TCRdb mirrors the immuneACCESS table, restricted to in-frame sequences. Some clones are absent from its copies; in checked studies, under half trace to an unresolved V gene, and the reason for the others is unknown. The sample table holds about 93,000 clones, of which about four fifths were seen once. The ten largest clones represent approximately 0.88% of the sample. This sample's time point label indicates: cells obtained before transplantation from donor or recipient. Antigens for these TCRs are unknown. Sequenced material: unstimulated CD4+ T cells sorted from spleen or lymph node cells, taken before intestinal transplant. The receptors originated from a human donor who received an intestinal transplant.

This chain connects TRBV5-6 to TRBJ2-3; the match to TRBD2 covers 9 bases. Germline V lookup: CDR1 SGHDT, CDR2 YYEEEE. The CDR3 extends over 16 amino acids. Trimming cost V 0 bases and J 5 bases; bases outside gene matches: 7. As DNA, the CDR3 is TGTGCCAGCAGCTTGGGGGGGACTAGCATCAGAGATACGCAGTATTTT. Residues: CASSLGGTSIRDTQYF.

This clone was observed a single time. The chain combines TRBV6-5 with TRBJ2-7; TRBD1 aligns across 9 bases. The CDR3 spans 15 residues. Trimming at V came to 0 bases and at J to 0 bases, leaving 0 bases not matched to a gene. The V gene's germline CDR1 is MNHEY and CDR2 SVGAGI. CDR3 in amino acids: CASSYSDRGSYEQYF. As DNA, the CDR3 is TGTGCCAGCAGTTACTCGGACAGGGGCTCCTACGAGCAGTACTTC.

The chain links TRBV20-1 to TRBJ2-1; maybe TRBD2 (6 bases). CDR1 and CDR2 from the germline V gene are DFQATT and SNEGSKA (reference sequence). The V end was cut by 5 bases, the J end by 9 bases, with 8 bases between. This CDR3 region has 10 residues. The CDR3 loop is CSAPRGEQFF. The CDR3 region has the DNA TGCAGTGCTCCGCGGGGTGAGCAGTTCTTC.

The chain joins TRBV6-5 to TRBJ2-2; 7 bases agree with TRBD2. After removal of 3 bases from V and 5 bases from J, the junction contained 6 bases not matched to a gene. From germline, CDR1 is MNHEY and CDR2 SVGAGI. The CDR3 spans 15 residues. CDR3 nucleotides: TGTGCCAGCAGTTATGGCGGGGGAGGGACCGGGGAGCTGTTTTTT. Its protein is CASSYGGGGTGELFF.

The V call is TRBV5-1, the J call TRBJ1-6; no clear D gene. CDR3 length: 14 residues. V shed 0 bases and J shed 10 bases, with 11 bases lying between them. Germline values: CDR1 SGHRS, CDR2 YFSETQ. CDR3 nucleotides: TGCGCCAGCAGCTTGGAAGGAGGGAGCTCACCCCTCCACTTT. Protein product: CASSLEGGSSPLHF.

The V call is TRBV28, the J call TRBJ2-7; D not resolved. The CDR3 runs to 15 residues. Germline V gene lookup returns CDR1 MDHEN and CDR2 SYDVKM. The V end was cut by 3 bases, the J end by 3 bases, with 15 bases between. The DNA of the CDR3 is TGTGCCAGCAGTTTTAAGCTCCGGTGGTTCTACGAGCAGTACTTC. This sequence encodes CASSFKLRWFYEQYF.

V is TRBV28 and J is TRBJ2-7; 11 nucleotides agree with TRBD1. The CDR3 has 15 amino acids. Trimming at V came to 6 bases and at J to 2 bases, leaving 6 bases not matched to a gene. In germline, CDR1 is MDHEN, CDR2 SYDVKM. The CDR3 coding sequence is TGTGCCAGCAGCTACCCGGGACAGGGGGCCTACGAGCAGTACTTC. Amino acid sequence: CASSYPGQGAYEQYF. The full variable domain, rest sourced from reference TRBV28 and TRBJ2-7, is DVKVTQSSRYLVKRTGEKVFLECVQDMDHENMFWYRQDPGLGLRLIYFSYDVKMKEKGDIPEGYSVSREKKERFSLILESASTNQTSMYLCASSYPGQGAYEQYFGPGTRLTVT.

The chain uses TRBV5-1 and TRBJ2-3; D gene ambiguous. The germline V gene has CDR1 SGHRS and CDR2 YFSETQ. The V gene lost 2 bases and the J gene lost 6 bases, with 10 bases spanning the gap. The CDR3 sequence is 13 residues long. The CDR3 DNA is TGCGCCAGCAGCTTCGAAGCGAGCGATACGCAGTATTTT. The encoded protein is CASSFEASDTQYF.

This chain links TRBV28 with TRBJ2-5, with 7 bases fitting TRBD2. Trimming took 6 bases from V and 5 from J; bases not matched to a gene: 6. CDR3 length: 13 amino acids. The germline CDR1 and CDR2 sequences are MDHEN and SYDVKM. CDR3 nucleotide sequence: TGTGCCAGCAGCCAAGCGGGGAGTGAGACCCAGTACTTC. Amino acids: CASSQAGSETQYF.

This clone has more than one count but fewer than ten. The chain couples TRBV27 to TRBJ1-2; a weak D match, TRBD1 (6 bases). V dropped 5 bases and J dropped 0 bases, with 13 bases sitting between them. The CDR3 is 15 residues long. Germline CDR1 reads MNHEY; CDR2 reads SMNVEV (reference sequence). CDR3 loop: CASSRQGMANYGYTF. In DNA form, the CDR3 reads TGTGCCAGCAGTCGCCAGGGGATGGCTAACTATGGCTACACCTTC.

This sequence joins TRBV21-1 and TRBJ1-4; the table's D gene call, TRBD1, was not cross checked with the DNA. TRBV21-1 is noted as a pseudogene. The CDR3 is 18 residues long. The DNA for the CDR3 is TGTGCCAGCAGCCCGCGCGCACGGACAGGGCGCCCTCGGGAAAAACTGTTTTTT. Translating gives CASSPRARTGRPREKLFF.

The genes are TRBV5-6 and TRBJ2-7; TRBD2 agrees at 10 bases. The ends lost 1 base at V and 6 bases at J; junction bases unmatched: 4. In germline, CDR1 is SGHDT, CDR2 YYEEEE. This CDR3 region has 14 residues. The CDR3 DNA follows: TGTGCCAGCAGCTTGACAGCTAGCGGGAGCGAGCAGTACTTC. This translates into CASSLTASGSEQYF.

The CDR3 loop reads CASSLTWGPEETQYF. DNA for the CDR3: TGTGCCAGCAGCTTAACGTGGGGGCCTGAAGAGACCCAGTACTTC. The chain uses TRBV7-9 and TRBJ2-5; D might be TRBD1 (6 bases). This CDR3 has 15 residues. The germline V and J ends were trimmed by 2 bases and 3 bases, with 13 bases remaining between them. Germline loops: CDR1 SEHNR, CDR2 FQNEAQ (reference sequence).

The chain has TRBV7-9 and TRBJ2-3, with 15 bases aligning to TRBD2. In germline, CDR1 is SEHNR, CDR2 FQNEAQ (reference sequence). J was trimmed by 2 bases and V by 4 bases; bases with no gene match: 4. CDR3 size: 17 residues. CDR3 amino acids: CASSSGTSGGFTDTQYF. Written as DNA, the CDR3 is TGTGCCAGCAGCTCCGGGACTAGCGGGGGGTTCACAGATACGCAGTATTTT.

In this sample, this clone turned up once. The V call is TRBV5-1, the J call TRBJ2-3; 12 nucleotides match TRBD2. Trimming removed 4 bases from V and 2 bases from J; junction bases left unmatched: 8. The CDR3 has 17 residues. Germline V gene sequence: CDR1 SGHRS, CDR2 YFSETQ. Here the CDR3 DNA reads TGCGCCAGCAGCCGCGGGAGGACTAGCGGGATCACAGATACGCAGTATTTT. Its protein is CASSRGRTSGITDTQYF.

The rearrangement joins TRBV7-2 to TRBJ2-7; D not certain. The CDR3 contains 16 residues. Trimming removed 3 bases from V and 2 bases from J, with 17 bases in between. Looked up from germline, CDR1 is SGHTA and CDR2 is FQGNSA. CDR3 amino acids: CASSLGPSRPTYEQYF. In DNA form, the CDR3 reads TGTGCCAGCAGCTTGGGTCCTTCTAGGCCAACCTACGAGCAGTACTTC.

This chain joins TRBV5-1 and TRBJ2-7; possible D gene TRBD2, 6 bases. The CDR3 is made up of 13 amino acids. The germline V and J ends were trimmed by 0 bases and 6 bases, with 10 bases remaining between them. Germline CDR1 SGHRS, CDR2 YFSETQ. CDR3 nucleotides: TGCGCCAGCAGCTTGGCGGACGGGGGCGAGCAGTACTTC. Encoded protein: CASSLADGGEQYF.

The chain is built from TRBV6-5 and TRBJ1-2, with 9 bases aligning to TRBD1. The V gene's germline CDR1 is MNHEY and CDR2 SVGAGI. This CDR3 has 15 residues. V lost 0 bases, J lost 2 bases, and 1 base stayed unmatched. The CDR3 spells CASSYSTGGNYGYTF. The DNA of the CDR3 is TGTGCCAGCAGTTACTCGACAGGGGGAAACTATGGCTACACCTTC.

The chain joins TRBV30 to TRBJ2-7; 9 bases fit TRBD2. The CDR3 contains 17 residues. Germline V gene lookup returns CDR1 GTSNPN and CDR2 SVGIG (reference sequence). Unmatched junction bases numbered 12, after V lost 0 bases and J lost 3 bases. The CDR3 spells CAWSVWSRRGGFYEQYF. The CDR3 DNA reads TGTGCCTGGAGTGTATGGTCCCGGCGGGGGGGCTTCTACGAGCAGTACTTC.

This chain links TRBV6-1 with TRBJ2-1, with D perhaps TRBD2 (6 bases). The V end was cut by 5 bases, the J end by 1 base, with 9 bases between. This CDR3 spans 14 amino acids. In germline, CDR1 is MNHNS, CDR2 SASEGT. The CDR3 nucleotides read TGTGCCAGCAGTCTACTAGCTTCCTACAATGAGCAGTTCTTC. This codes for CASSLLASYNEQFF.

The chain combines TRBV7-9 with TRBJ2-2; D is perhaps TRBD1 (6 bases). The CDR3 spans 13 residues. V dropped 4 bases and J dropped 6 bases, with 9 bases sitting between them. The V gene's germline CDR1 is SEHNR and CDR2 FQNEAQ (reference sequence). The DNA for the CDR3 is TGTGCCAGCAGCTGGGGGCCGGCCGGGGAGCTGTTTTTT. It translates to CASSWGPAGELFF.

This clone has a single count. V is TRBV19 and J is TRBJ2-1; 7 nucleotides line up with TRBD2. J was trimmed by 4 bases and V by 3 bases; bases with no gene match: 6. CDR3 length equals 15 residues. Germline V lookup: CDR1 LNHDA, CDR2 SQIVND (reference sequence). CDR3 DNA sequence: TGTGCCAGTAGTATTTGGGGCGGGAGATACAATGAGCAGTTCTTC. Protein product: CASSIWGGRYNEQFF.

The V call is TRBV5-1, the J call TRBJ2-7; 9 bases line up with TRBD1. The CDR3 length is 17 residues. J gave up 0 bases and V 4 bases, and 11 bases lay outside the gene matches. From germline, CDR1 is SGHRS and CDR2 YFSETQ. As DNA, the CDR3 is TGCGCCAGCAGCGTGCTGGGACAGGGCTCGAGCTCCTACGAGCAGTACTTC. Translation gives CASSVLGQGSSSYEQYF.